The rows below give T cell receptor beta chains drawn from one sample of a study of CD4 T cells in relation to SARS-CoV-2 and coronaviruses. Method: immunoSEQ multiplex PCR; TCRdb's copy keeps in-frame clones and lacks some. The table lists over 25,000 clones, 60% to 85% of them singletons. The antigens for these receptors are not known. The specimen was CD4+ T cells from PBMCs, cultured in vitro. The receptors originated from a human donor in good health. Each CDR3 is given with its conserved first and last residue. The D gene is left open where the match is weak.

V gene	D gene	CDR3 length	CDR3 protein
TRBV30	NA	14	CAIEGGPGGSEQYF
TRBV5-1	TRBD1	15	CASSYPGQGSLEQYF
TRBV2	TRBD1	15	CASRENRGGNQPQHF
TRBV4-3	NA	15	CASSQDLGLPKTQYF
TRBV5-4	TRBD2	15	CASSSLGRGVYEQYF
TRBV28	NA	17	CASSLSSGPRAGSEQYF
TRBV2	TRBD1	14	CASRAGQVTDTQYF
TRBV5-1	TRBD1	14	CASSEGQGLYGYTF
TRBV6-1	TRBD2	15	CASSETSAPQETQYF
TRBV4-3	NA	15	CASSQDRGSNQPQHF
TRBV2	NA	14	CASSERPGNTEAFF
TRBV29-1	TRBD1	12	CSATGVGTEAFF
TRBV9	NA	14	CASSVGGEGVAQHF
TRBV27	NA	16	CASSRSASGVYREQFF
TRBV18	NA	16	CASSLGPGQRNTEAFF
TRBV2	NA	16	CASSEALLGRDQPQHF
TRBV5-4	NA	14	CASSLGGSGNTIYF
TRBV6-2/TRBV6-3	NA	12	CASSPRQSPLHF
TRBV28	NA	14	CASSSSGMSYGYTF
TRBV4-3	NA	20	CASSQHLWTTTEANTGELFF
TRBV7-2	NA	16	CASSPGDYRATDTQYF
TRBV29-1	NA	15	CSVDQFGISTDTQYF
TRBV7-6	TRBD2	16	CASSFDLAGGLNEQFF
TRBV10-2	NA	11	CASSGNYGYTF
TRBV4-3	TRBD1	18	CASSHPVGQGQQTGELFF
TRBV29-1	NA	13	CSVEDQPRRGYTF
TRBV6-5	NA	12	CASSYSGSTQYF
TRBV7-2	NA	13	CASRKPGYNEQFF
TRBV10-3	TRBD1	16	CASVGGQGSSSYEQYF
TRBV12-2	NA	15	CASRFGTSGAYEQYF
TRBV15	TRBD2	18	CATSRGGQNSGRGDEQFF
TRBV12-3/TRBV12-4	NA	12	CASSFEGYGYTF
TRBV28	NA	12	CASRGSSSEQYF
TRBV2	NA	14	CASNLQLSNQPQHF
TRBV7-9	TRBD2	13	CASSISTSGRQYF
TRBV12-3/TRBV12-4	TRBD1	12	CASRGQYYGYTF
TRBV7-7	TRBD1	15	CASSSGQGVYYGYTF
TRBV11-2	NA	16	CASSPRRAPIGEKLFF
TRBV7-2	NA	15	CASSLGRTGPYEQYF
TRBV2	NA	14	CARGEGAQVWAQYF
TRBV28	NA	14	CASHYRVAPYEQYF
TRBV5-1	TRBD2	16	CASSPQSAGVGNEQFF